This is a list of T cell receptor beta chains from one sample in a study of T cell responses to AZD1222 COVID-19 vaccine. Profiling relied on immunoSEQ multiplex PCR, and the TCRdb table lists in-frame clones only, not all of them. The sample comprises about 170,000 clones, over 90% of which are singletons, and approximately 3.9% rests with the top ten. The specimen was peripheral blood, collected on day 0 of AZD1222 vaccination. The receptors were gathered from an adult in good health. Each CDR3 is given with its conserved first and last residue. Fields, in order: J gene, D gene, clone size, V gene, CDR3 DNA, CDR3 protein. A D gene is named only where the DNA matches it firmly. Expanded clones are given a class, and other clones once, few, many or no size at all.

J gene: TRBJ1-1; D gene: TRBD1; clone size: -; V gene: TRBV6-4; CDR3 DNA: TGTGCCAGCAGTGACGGGACAGGGGGCGGCACTGAAGCTTTCTTT; CDR3 protein: CASSDGTGGGTEAFF
J gene: TRBJ1-6; D gene: -; clone size: -; V gene: TRBV11-2; CDR3 DNA: TGTGCCAGCAGTCTTAGTCCAGGGGTTAATTCACCCCTCCACTTT; CDR3 protein: CASSLSPGVNSPLHF
J gene: TRBJ1-5; D gene: -; clone size: -; V gene: TRBV4-1; CDR3 DNA: TGCGCCAGCAGCCAGGGGTATCAGCCCCAGCATTTT; CDR3 protein: CASSQGYQPQHF
J gene: TRBJ1-2; D gene: -; clone size: -; V gene: TRBV7-9; CDR3 DNA: TGTGCCAGTAGCTTAGCAACGTCTACGGCGCCGCTTGGCTACACCTTC; CDR3 protein: CASSLATSTAPLGYTF
J gene: TRBJ2-7; D gene: -; clone size: -; V gene: TRBV5-6; CDR3 DNA: TGTGCCAGCAGCTTGGACAAACCCTACGAGCAGTACTTC; CDR3 protein: CASSLDKPYEQYF
J gene: TRBJ2-1; D gene: TRBD2; clone size: -; V gene: TRBV18; CDR3 DNA: TGTGCCAGCTCACCTGGCGCTAGCGGGAGTACGCATGAGCAGTTCTTC; CDR3 protein: CASSPGASGSTHEQFF
J gene: TRBJ1-5; D gene: TRBD1; clone size: -; V gene: TRBV6-1; CDR3 DNA: TGTGCCAGCAGTGACAGGGGGAGCAATCAGCCCCAGCATTTT; CDR3 protein: CASSDRGSNQPQHF
J gene: TRBJ2-4; D gene: -; clone size: -; V gene: TRBV6-5; CDR3 DNA: TGTGCCAGCATTCAACTTGACAAAAACATTCAGTACTTC; CDR3 protein: CASIQLDKNIQYF
J gene: TRBJ1-1; D gene: -; clone size: -; V gene: TRBV5-1; CDR3 DNA: TGCGCCAGCAGCCTGGACTATAGCACTGAAGCTTTCTTT; CDR3 protein: CASSLDYSTEAFF
J gene: TRBJ1-1; D gene: TRBD1; clone size: -; V gene: TRBV29-1; CDR3 DNA: TGCAGCGTTGAGGGACAGAACTCGAACACTGAAGCTTTCTTT; CDR3 protein: CSVEGQNSNTEAFF
J gene: TRBJ2-3; D gene: TRBD1; clone size: few; V gene: TRBV5-6; CDR3 DNA: TGTGCCAGCAGCTTGCGGGACAGCCCAGATACGCAGTATTTT; CDR3 protein: CASSLRDSPDTQYF
J gene: TRBJ1-3; D gene: -; clone size: -; V gene: TRBV11-2; CDR3 DNA: TGTGCCAGCAGCTTAGATCTAAACACCATATATTTT; CDR3 protein: CASSLDLNTIYF
J gene: TRBJ2-1; D gene: TRBD2; clone size: -; V gene: TRBV7-9; CDR3 DNA: TGTGCCAGCAGCTTAGCGGGACTAGCGGGAGTTTGGTTCTTC; CDR3 protein: CASSLAGLAGVWFF
J gene: TRBJ1-5; D gene: TRBD1; clone size: -; V gene: TRBV6-1; CDR3 DNA: TGTGCCAGCAGTGACAGGGGGCGCCCCGGTCAGCCCCAGCATTTT; CDR3 protein: CASSDRGRPGQPQHF
J gene: TRBJ1-2; D gene: TRBD1; clone size: -; V gene: TRBV2; CDR3 DNA: TGTGCCAGCAGTCCGCGGGACAGGGGAGGAGATGGCTACACCTTC; CDR3 protein: CASSPRDRGGDGYTF
J gene: TRBJ1-2; D gene: TRBD1; clone size: -; V gene: TRBV10-3; CDR3 DNA: TGTGCCATCTCGGACAGGGAGGGTGGCTACACCTTC; CDR3 protein: CAISDREGGYTF
J gene: TRBJ2-7; D gene: TRBD1; clone size: -; V gene: TRBV6-1; CDR3 DNA: TGTGCCAGCAGTGAAGAGACAGGGGTAGACGAGCAGTACTTC; CDR3 protein: CASSEETGVDEQYF
J gene: TRBJ1-1; D gene: TRBD1; clone size: -; V gene: TRBV11-3; CDR3 DNA: TGTGCCAGCAGCTTATCGACAGGGATGAACACTGAAGCTTTCTTT; CDR3 protein: CASSLSTGMNTEAFF
J gene: TRBJ2-7; D gene: -; clone size: -; V gene: TRBV19; CDR3 DNA: TGTGCCAGTAGTATAGCCTCACAAACTACCTCCTACGAGCAGTACTTC; CDR3 protein: CASSIASQTTSYEQYF
J gene: TRBJ2-7; D gene: -; clone size: -; V gene: TRBV30; CDR3 DNA: TGTGCCTGGAGTGTACGTTACGAGCAGTACTTC; CDR3 protein: CAWSVRYEQYF
J gene: TRBJ1-6; D gene: -; clone size: -; V gene: TRBV3-1/TRBV3-2; CDR3 DNA: TGTGCCAGCAGCCAAGATTCGGGGGTCCCCCTCCACTTT; CDR3 protein: CASSQDSGVPLHF
J gene: TRBJ2-2; D gene: -; clone size: -; V gene: TRBV5-4; CDR3 DNA: TGTGCCAGCGGTGCCGGGACACCAAACACCGGGGAGCTGTTTTTT; CDR3 protein: CASGAGTPNTGELFF
J gene: TRBJ2-7; D gene: TRBD2; clone size: -; V gene: TRBV4-2; CDR3 DNA: TGTGCCAGCAGCCAAGAAACGGGCGGGACTAGCGGAGCCTACGAGCAGTACTTC; CDR3 protein: CASSQETGGTSGAYEQYF